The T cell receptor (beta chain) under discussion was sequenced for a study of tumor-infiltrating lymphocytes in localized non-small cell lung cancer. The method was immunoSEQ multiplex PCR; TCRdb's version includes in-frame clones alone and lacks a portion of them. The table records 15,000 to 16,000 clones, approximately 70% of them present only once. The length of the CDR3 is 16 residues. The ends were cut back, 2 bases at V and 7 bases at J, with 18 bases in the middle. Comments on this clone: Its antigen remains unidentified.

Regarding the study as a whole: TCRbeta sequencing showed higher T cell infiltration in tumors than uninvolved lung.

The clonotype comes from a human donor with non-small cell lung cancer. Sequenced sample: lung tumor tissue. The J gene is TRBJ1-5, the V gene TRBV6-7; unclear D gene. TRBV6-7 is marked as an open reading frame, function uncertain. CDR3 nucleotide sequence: TGTGCCAGCAGTTACGTTCTTGTGGTCCGAGGGCAGCCCCAGCATTTT. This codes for CASSYVLVVRGQPQHF.